Each of the 18 T cell receptor beta chains below was sequenced from the same sample in a study of glioma-infiltrating T cells after dendritic cell vaccination (TCRdb year 2016). Per the publication, the time point label means: after dendritic cell vaccination, including at tumor progression/relapse. Receptors were amplified or captured by the immunoSEQ multiplex PCR assay. TCRdb retrieved this table from immuneACCESS and kept in-frame rearrangements only. Not all clones are present; in checked studies, unresolved V genes account for under half, and no reason is known for the remainder. Within this sample are more than 95,000 clones, with 80% of them counted one time only. The leading ten clones occupy 5% to 7% of the sample. The material sequenced was blood, taken after dendritic cell vaccination. The source is a human donor with glioblastoma.

The V and J genes are TRBV5-4 and TRBJ2-7; a weak D match, TRBD2 (5 bases). CDR1 and CDR2 (germline): SGHNT, YYREEE (reference sequence). CDR3 size: 14 residues. V dropped 2 bases and J dropped 7 bases, with 16 bases sitting between them. CDR3 sequence: CASSFPGPSGEQYF. Here the CDR3 DNA reads TGTGCCAGCAGCTTCCCCGGACCGTCGGGGGAGCAGTACTTC.

The chain has TRBV5-1 and TRBJ1-2, with TRBD1 identical over 7 bases. With 0 bases clipped from V and 1 base from J, the junction kept 3 bases outside the gene matches. The CDR3 is 15 residues long. Germline V gene data show CDR1 as SGHRS and CDR2 as YFSETQ. The CDR3 protein is CASSLGQGGNYGYTF. The CDR3 DNA sequence: TGCGCCAGCAGCTTGGGCCAGGGGGGTAACTATGGCTACACCTTC.

This clone was seen a few times. The V call is TRBV10-3, the J call TRBJ1-6, with D perhaps TRBD1 (5 bases). Trimming took 10 bases from V and 7 from J, leaving 17 bases between them. Per germline, CDR1 ENHRY and CDR2 SYGVKD. The CDR3 loop spans 14 amino acids. The CDR3 DNA is TGTGCCACCCAACTGGGACTGCAGAATTCACCCCTCCACTTT. Amino acids: CATQLGLQNSPLHF.

The J gene is TRBJ1-2, the V gene TRBV10-1; 10 positions match TRBD1. Germline lookup yields CDR1 WNHNN and CDR2 SYGVQD (reference sequence). CDR3 length: 18 residues. With 7 bases clipped from V and 2 bases from J, the junction kept 16 bases outside the gene matches. In nucleotides, the CDR3 is TGCGCCAGCACTCCGACAGGGGGCGCCGAGGGAAGGAACTATGGCTACACCTTC. Its translation: CASTPTGGAEGRNYGYTF.

The table lists this clone with a few counts. The chain employs TRBV5-8 and TRBJ1-1; D remains unclear. There are 14 residues in the CDR3. CDR1 and CDR2 (germline): SGHTS, YDEGEE. V was trimmed by 0 bases and J by 1 base, leaving 7 bases between them. This CDR3 reads CASSLEGGNTEAFF. The CDR3 DNA is TGTGCCAGCAGCTTGGAAGGAGGGAACACTGAAGCTTTCTTT.

The rearrangement joins TRBV28 to TRBJ1-2; D perhaps matches TRBD1 (5 bases). Trimming took off 6 bases at V and 4 bases at J, with 18 bases between the two ends. CDR1 and CDR2 (germline): MDHEN, SYDVKM. This CDR3 contains 15 residues. The CDR3 DNA sequence: TGTGCCAGCAGCCCTCAGGGTGGCGTCGGCTATGGCTACACCTTC. Translated, it gives CASSPQGGVGYGYTF.

The V gene is TRBV7-9, the J gene TRBJ2-1, with 7 nucleotides matching TRBD1. This CDR3 contains 13 residues. The germline V gene has CDR1 SEHNR and CDR2 FQNEAQ (reference sequence). V shed 7 bases, J shed 1 base, and the junction held 1 base outside the gene matches. The CDR3, as DNA: TGTGCCAGCATCAGGGGGTCCTACAATGAGCAGTTCTTC. Translated: CASIRGSYNEQFF.

The genes are TRBV5-4 and TRBJ1-2; D unclear. The CDR3 consists of 13 residues. Germline V gene sequence: CDR1 SGHNT, CDR2 YYREEE (reference sequence). Trimming stripped 5 bases from V and 2 bases from J, with 10 bases between. The CDR3 spells CASSLPRNYGYTF. Written as DNA, the CDR3 is TGTGCCAGCAGTTTACCCCGGAACTATGGCTACACCTTC. The full variable domain, rest sourced from reference TRBV5-4 and TRBJ1-2, is ETGVTQSPTHLIKTRGQQVTLRCSSQSGHNTVSWYQQALGQGPQFIFQYYREEENGRGNFPPRFSGLQFPNYSSELNVNALELDDSALYLCASSLPRNYGYTFGSGTRLTVV.

V gene TRBV4-2 combines with J gene TRBJ1-5; possibly TRBD1 for D (6 bases). The CDR3 consists of 15 residues. Germline CDR1 and CDR2: LGHNA and YNFKEQ. V was pared by 2 bases and J by 4 bases, with 12 bases between. CDR3 protein: CASSQFGQPNQPQHF. The DNA for the CDR3 is TGTGCCAGCAGCCAATTCGGACAGCCAAATCAGCCCCAGCATTTT.

The chain has TRBV7-9 and TRBJ1-1; TRBD1 matches 9 bases. Germline values: CDR1 SEHNR, CDR2 FQNEAQ (reference sequence). J lost 8 bases, V lost 4 bases, and 2 bases had no gene match. This CDR3 region has 12 residues. The CDR3 DNA sequence: TGTGCCAGCAGCTCCGACAGGGGGGAAGCTTTCTTT. It yields the protein CASSSDRGEAFF.

Notes on this clone: The junction does not match germline at one end; this may be a read error. J is TRBJ2-5 and V is TRBV7-7; TRBD1 matches 7 bases. The CDR3 spans 13 residues. The germline V gene encodes CDR1 SSHAT and CDR2 FNYEAQ (reference sequence). The CDR3 is CASSRGQRETQYF. CDR3 DNA sequence: TGTGCTAGCAGCCGGGGACAGCGGGAGACCCAGTACTTC.

The chain recombines TRBV10-3 with TRBJ1-5; 7 bases agree with TRBD1. This CDR3 is built from 12 residues. Germline V gene sequence: CDR1 ENHRY, CDR2 SYGVKD. Trimming cost V 6 bases and J 7 bases; bases outside gene matches: 3. Written as DNA, the CDR3 is TGTGCCATCAGAGACAGGGACCAGCCCCAGCATTTT. This translates into CAIRDRDQPQHF.

The chain has TRBV30 and TRBJ1-1; 9 bases fit TRBD1. The trim removed 5 bases at V and 11 bases at J, leaving 9 bases unmatched. The germline V gene has CDR1 GTSNPN and CDR2 SVGIG (reference sequence). This CDR3 spans 12 amino acids. The CDR3 DNA reads as TGTGCCTGGGCCCGACAGGGGGTCCAGGCTTTCTTT. This encodes CAWARQGVQAFF. The complete variable domain, with remaining parts taken from reference TRBV30 and TRBJ1-1, reads SQTIHQWPATLVQPVGSPLSLECTVEGTSNPNLYWYRQAAGRGLQLLFYSVGIGQISSEVPQNLSASRPQDRQFILSSKKLLLSDSGFYLCAWARQGVQAFFGQGTRLTVV.

The chain is built from TRBV2 and TRBJ2-5, with D possibly TRBD1 on 5 matching bases. The CDR3 sequence is 13 residues long. Per germline, CDR1 SNHLY and CDR2 FYNNEI. V shed 6 bases and J shed 3 bases, with 11 bases lying between them. DNA of the CDR3: TGTGCCAGCAGCGTAGACAGAAAAGAGACCCAGTACTTC. Translated, it gives CASSVDRKETQYF. Full variable domain (missing parts from reference TRBV2 and TRBJ2-5): EPEVTQTPSHQVTQMGQEVILRCVPISNHLYFYWYRQILGQKVEFLVSFYNNEISEKSEIFDDQFSVERPDGSNFTLKIRSTKLEDSAMYFCASSVDRKETQYFGPGTRLLVL.

The J gene is TRBJ2-2, the V gene TRBV30; TRBD1 aligns across 8 bases. The CDR3 is 18 amino acids. Germline V lookup: CDR1 GTSNPN, CDR2 SVGIG (reference sequence). J was trimmed by 4 bases and V by 4 bases; bases with no gene match: 17. The CDR3 bases are TGTGCCTGGAAACCCCTGGGGATGACAGGGGCGATCACCGGGGAGCTGTTTTTT. This encodes CAWKPLGMTGAITGELFF.

This chain connects TRBV18 to TRBJ2-7; 7 positions match TRBD2. The ends lost 4 bases at V and 6 bases at J; junction bases unmatched: 9. The V gene's germline CDR1 is KGHSH and CDR2 LQKENI. The CDR3 covers 14 residues. The CDR3 loop is CASSRSIGEGEQYF. DNA of the CDR3: TGTGCCAGCTCACGGAGTATTGGGGAGGGCGAGCAGTACTTC.

This chain connects TRBV28 to TRBJ2-5; TRBD2 matches at 9 bases. The J segment lost 3 bases and the V segment lost 5 bases, leaving 7 bases of the junction unmatched. CDR1 MDHEN and CDR2 SYDVKM come from the germline V gene. This CDR3 is 15 amino acids long. In DNA form, the CDR3 reads TGTGCCAGCAGTCCCAATAGCGGGAGTAAAGAGACCCAGTACTTC. It specifies CASSPNSGSKETQYF.

This sequence joins TRBV5-1 and TRBJ2-1; TRBD2 aligns across 10 bases. V shed 3 bases and J 8 bases; nucleotides not matched to a gene: 2. The length of the CDR3 is 13 residues. Germline V gene sequence: CDR1 SGHRS, CDR2 YFSETQ. The CDR3 region has the DNA TGCGCCAGCAGCTCCCTAGCGGGGGATGAGCAGTTCTTC. Protein product: CASSSLAGDEQFF.